The 15 T cell receptor beta chains below come from one sample, sequenced in a study of identical twins. TCRdb reprocessed the 5' RACE reads via MiXCR and lists one record per CDR3 protein. Counted here are approximately 500,000 distinct CDR3 sequences, around 24% occurring once; the ten biggest clones make up 2.9%. Separately, the same data were catalogued under a study of T cells expressing NK-cell markers.

Sequenced material: CD4+ T cells sorted from blood. The origin of the receptors is a woman under 30 in good health.

The chain is built from TRBV6-1 and TRBJ2-5, with 9 bases matching TRBD1. V lost 6 bases to trimming and J lost 7 bases; unmatched junction nucleotides: 18. The CDR3 length is 17 residues. The V gene's germline CDR1 is MNHNS and CDR2 SASEGT. In nucleotides, the CDR3 is TGTGCCAGCAGCGACCTCGGACAGGGGCCCCACTTTGGGACCCAGTACTTC. This sequence encodes CASSDLGQGPHFGTQYF.

The J gene is TRBJ1-2, the V gene TRBV12-3 or TRBV12-4, with D maybe TRBD1 (5 bases). The V gene lost 2 bases and the J gene lost 4 bases, with 14 bases spanning the gap. This CDR3 spans 15 amino acids. DNA of the CDR3: TGTGCCAGCAGTTTACGGGGGGGAGGATTCTATGGCTACACCTTC. Amino acid sequence: CASSLRGGGFYGYTF.

V is TRBV7-2 and J is TRBJ1-2, with TRBD1 matching over 12 bases. V lost 5 bases and J lost 8; bases outside the gene matches: 9. This CDR3 is 15 amino acids long. Germline V gives CDR1 SGHTA, CDR2 FQGNSA. CDR3 bases: TGTGCCAGCAGCACCTACTCCGGGACAGGGGGCGGCTACACCTTC. Amino acids: CASSTYSGTGGGYTF.

This chain connects TRBV13 to TRBJ2-1, with D perhaps being TRBD1 or TRBD2 (5 bases each). In germline, CDR1 is PRHDT, CDR2 FYEKMQ (reference sequence). Trimming took off 5 bases at V and 9 bases at J, with 8 bases between the two ends. The CDR3 has 11 amino acids. The CDR3 coding sequence is TGTGCCAGCAGCGGGGCGGGTGAGCAGTTCTTC. Translation gives CASSGAGEQFF.

The rearrangement uses TRBV25-1 and TRBJ2-1; D might be TRBD1 or TRBD2, each matching 6 bases. V lost 7 bases and J lost 3, with 16 bases in between. Germline V lookup: CDR1 MGHDK, CDR2 SYGVNS. The CDR3 totals 15 residues. The CDR3 protein is CASTGRGRGYNEQFF. The DNA of the CDR3 is TGTGCCAGCACTGGTCGGGGGCGCGGCTACAATGAGCAGTTCTTC.

The V and J genes are TRBV11-3 and TRBJ2-3; 9 nucleotides match TRBD1. V lost 5 bases, J lost 4 bases, and 7 bases stayed unmatched. Germline V gene sequence: CDR1 SGHNT, CDR2 YENEEA. CDR3 length: 15 amino acids. The CDR3 protein is CASSGEDRGADTQYF. CDR3 sequence (DNA): TGTGCCAGCAGCGGTGAGGACAGGGGAGCAGATACGCAGTATTTT.

V is TRBV4-3 and J is TRBJ2-1, with D possibly being TRBD2 (5 bases). Trimming shortened V by 3 bases and J by 8 bases, and 14 bases separated the two germline ends. The germline V gene encodes CDR1 LGHNA and CDR2 YSLEER. This CDR3 region has 14 residues. In nucleotides, the CDR3 is TGCGCCAGCAGCCAGTGGACTTTTGTCGATGAGCAGTTCTTC. Protein: CASSQWTFVDEQFF.

This clonotype was detected only a few times. The J gene is TRBJ2-7, the V gene TRBV10-3; 9 nucleotides agree with TRBD2. J was trimmed by 1 base and V by 7 bases; bases with no gene match: 5. The CDR3 runs to 14 residues. Germline assignment: CDR1 ENHRY and CDR2 SYGVKD. The chain's CDR3 is CAIMREGLSYEQYF. The DNA of the CDR3 is TGTGCCATCATGCGGGAGGGCCTTTCCTACGAGCAGTACTTC.

The CDR3 DNA follows: TGTGCCAGCAGCCAAATTGGGATTCTTCATGGCTACACCTTC. The encoded protein is CASSQIGILHGYTF. The rearrangement joins TRBV3-1 to TRBJ1-2, with unresolved D. Germline V gene lookup returns CDR1 LGHDT and CDR2 YNNKEL (reference sequence). V gave up 2 bases and J gave up 6 bases, with 13 bases separating them. The CDR3 loop spans 14 amino acids.

This clonotype was found a few times. The chain recombines TRBV29-1 with TRBJ2-7; 9 bases line up with TRBD1. Per the germline V gene, CDR1 is SQVTM and CDR2 is ANQGSEA. The trim removed 5 bases at V and 4 bases at J, leaving 9 bases unmatched. CDR3 length equals 14 residues. The CDR3 sequence: CSVCSGTGRYEQYF. DNA for the CDR3: TGCAGCGTTTGCTCCGGGACAGGGAGATACGAGCAGTACTTC.

The V and J genes are TRBV7-2 and TRBJ2-7; D unclear. The V and J ends lost 6 bases and 2 bases respectively, with 8 bases between them. The germline CDR1 and CDR2 sequences are SGHTA and FQGNSA. The CDR3 has 12 residues. The chain's CDR3 is CASSWGAYEQYF. The DNA for the CDR3 is TGTGCCAGCAGTTGGGGTGCCTACGAGCAGTACTTC.

The J gene is TRBJ1-2, the V gene TRBV7-9; D uncertain. The V gene's germline CDR1 is SEHNR and CDR2 FQNEAQ (reference sequence). The CDR3 contains 15 residues. V lost 4 bases and J 4 bases, leaving 16 bases between the germline ends. CDR3 sequence: CASSSQGMLLYGYTF. In DNA form, the CDR3 reads TGTGCCAGCAGCTCTCAAGGGATGTTACTCTATGGCTACACCTTC.

V usage is TRBV7-8 and J usage is TRBJ1-4; 7 bases map to TRBD1. Germline CDR1 reads SGHVS; CDR2 reads FQNEAQ. The CDR3 loop spans 14 amino acids. V lost 4 bases and J lost 4; bases outside the gene matches: 3. The DNA for the CDR3 is TGTGCCAGCAGCTGGCAGGGGGGTAATGAAAAACTGTTTTTT. Protein sequence: CASSWQGGNEKLFF.

The chain links TRBV4-1 to TRBJ1-2; a weak D match, TRBD1 (5 bases). The germline V gene encodes CDR1 MGHRA and CDR2 YSYEKL. This CDR3 has 14 residues. V was shortened by 0 bases and J by 8 bases, with 13 bases between the two germline ends. CDR3 sequence reads: CASSQDRGDEGYTF. The CDR3 nucleotides are TGCGCCAGCAGCCAAGATCGGGGGGACGAGGGCTACACCTTC.

The CDR3 nucleotides read TGCGCCAGCAGCCCTGGGACCGACTACTACGAGCAGTACTTC. Its translation: CASSPGTDYYEQYF. The V and J genes are TRBV5-1 and TRBJ2-7; D is perhaps TRBD1 or TRBD2 (5 bases each). V was shortened by 4 bases and J by 3 bases, with 14 bases between the two germline ends. The CDR3 loop spans 14 amino acids. From germline, CDR1 is SGHRS and CDR2 YFSETQ.